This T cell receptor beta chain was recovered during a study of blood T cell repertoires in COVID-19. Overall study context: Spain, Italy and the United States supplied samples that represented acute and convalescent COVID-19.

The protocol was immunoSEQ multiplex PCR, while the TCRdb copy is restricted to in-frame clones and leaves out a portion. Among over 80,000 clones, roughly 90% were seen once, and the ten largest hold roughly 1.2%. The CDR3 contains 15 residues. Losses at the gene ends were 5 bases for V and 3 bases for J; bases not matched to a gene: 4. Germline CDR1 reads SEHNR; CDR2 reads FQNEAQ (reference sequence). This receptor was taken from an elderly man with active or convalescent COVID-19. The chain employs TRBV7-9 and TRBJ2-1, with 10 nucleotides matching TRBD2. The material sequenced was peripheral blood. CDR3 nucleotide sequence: TGTGCCAGCAGCCCCCCTAGCGGGGGCTACAATGAGCAGTTCTTC. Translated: CASSPPSGGYNEQFF.